These 4 T cell receptor beta chains were sequenced from one sample in a study of T-cell memory formation after mild COVID-19. TCRdb analysed the 5' RACE reads with MiXCR anew, one entry per CDR3 protein. In the table there are some 320,000 distinct CDR3 sequences, approximately 15% of which are singletons. Specimen: PBMCs or a T cell subset sorted from them (not recorded which). The receptors were sampled from a man younger than 30 who had mild COVID-19 (a few samples of this study predate the infection). Cell type and time point are not known.

The chain recombines TRBV2 with TRBJ2-7, with D perhaps matching TRBD1 (5 bases). The CDR3 spans 12 residues. The V gene's germline CDR1 is SNHLY and CDR2 FYNNEI. The V gene lost 8 bases and the J gene lost 12 bases, with 20 bases spanning the gap. CDR3 sequence: CASLTPAGLPYV. The CDR3, as DNA: TGTGCCAGCCTCACCCCGGCAGGGCTTCCGTACGTC.

V and J are TRBV6-5 and TRBJ1-2, with D hard to call. Between the trimmed V and J ends, which lost 2 bases and 4 bases, there was a span of 8 bases. CDR3 length equals 13 residues. Germline V CDR1 and CDR2: MNHEY, SVGAGI. CDR3 in amino acids: CASSYDHGYGYTF. As DNA, the CDR3 is TGTGCCAGCAGTTACGATCACGGCTATGGCTACACCTTC.

This clonotype was counted only a few times. CDR3 residues: CAISELALGETQYF. The CDR3 DNA reads TGTGCCATCAGTGAACTAGCGTTGGGAGAGACCCAGTACTTC. The chain couples TRBV10-3 to TRBJ2-5; 7 bases are shared with TRBD2. V was pared by 3 bases and J by 4 bases, with 5 bases of the junction left unmatched. The CDR3 extends over 14 amino acids. The germline V gene encodes CDR1 ENHRY and CDR2 SYGVKD.

A few counts support this clonotype. This rearrangement joins TRBV6-2 or TRBV6-3 to TRBJ2-5; D gene unclear. Germline lookup yields CDR1 MNHEY and CDR2 SVGEGT. V was trimmed by 2 bases and J by 4 bases, leaving 8 bases between them. CDR3 size: 13 residues. The CDR3 nucleotides read TGTGCCAGCAGTTACGGCGGATTAGAGACCCAGTACTTC. Its translation: CASSYGGLETQYF.